These 25 T cell receptor beta chains were all obtained from the same sample, sequenced in a study of blood T cell repertoires in COVID-19. Here immunoSEQ multiplex PCR was the method, and the copy in TCRdb shows in-frame clones only, minus some. The sample holds some 300,000 clones, roughly 86% seen once. The sample taken for sequencing was PBMCs or T cells enriched from blood (not recorded which). All receptors derive from a woman aged 30 to 39 who had recovered from COVID-19.

The chain is built from TRBV19 and TRBJ1-4; no clear D. The germline V gene has CDR1 LNHDA and CDR2 SQIVND (reference sequence). CDR3 length: 14 amino acids. Trimming pared 5 bases from V and 8 bases from J, leaving 15 bases between. The DNA of the CDR3 is TGTGCCAGTAGTCGTCGCCCGACAAAAGAAAAACTGTTTTTT. Its translation: CASSRRPTKEKLFF. Filled out from reference TRBV19 and TRBJ1-4, the complete variable domain reads DGGITQSPKYLFRKEGQNVTLSCEQNLNHDAMYWYRQDPGQGLRLIYYSQIVNDFQKGDIAEGYSVSREKKESFPLTVTSAQKNPTAFYLCASSRRPTKEKLFFGSGTQLSVL.

CDR3 region: CASSLTGGDINSPLHF. The CDR3 DNA follows: TGTGCCAGCAGCTTAACTGGGGGGGACATTAATTCACCCCTCCACTTT. This chain joins TRBV7-3 and TRBJ1-6, with D perhaps matching TRBD1 (6 bases). V lost 0 bases to trimming and J lost 6 bases, with 12 bases between them. Looked up from germline, CDR1 is SGHTA and CDR2 is FQGTGA. The length of the CDR3 is 16 residues.

This chain uses TRBV12-3 or TRBV12-4 with TRBJ1-4; perhaps TRBD1 as D (6 bases). Between the trimmed V and J ends, which lost 4 bases and 8 bases, there was a span of 11 bases. The CDR3 runs to 13 residues. CDR3 nucleotide sequence: TGTGCCAGCAGTTACAGACAGGTCGAAAAACTGTTTTTT. The encoded protein is CASSYRQVEKLFF.

The chain has TRBV15 and TRBJ2-3, with D possibly matching TRBD2 (5 bases). Germline V lookup: CDR1 LNHNV, CDR2 YYDKDF (reference sequence). V was cut by 0 bases and J by 3 bases, with 19 bases left in between. This CDR3 is 18 amino acids long. This CDR3 is CATSRDHPRAVLTDTQYF. CDR3 nucleotides: TGTGCCACCAGCAGAGATCATCCGAGGGCCGTTCTTACAGATACGCAGTATTTT.

This chain links TRBV28 with TRBJ2-3; maybe TRBD1 (7 bases). Germline assignment: CDR1 MDHEN and CDR2 SYDVKM. The CDR3 runs 18 residues. V was clipped by 4 bases and J by 1 base, with 21 bases between them. DNA for the CDR3: TGTGCCAGCAGTTGGGGGACTTGGACAGGAGAAGGCACAGATACGCAGTATTTT. Translated, it gives CASSWGTWTGEGTDTQYF.

The chain has TRBV19 and TRBJ2-5; 10 bases match TRBD1. Germline lookup yields CDR1 LNHDA and CDR2 SQIVND (reference sequence). V lost 5 bases to trimming and J lost 4 bases; unmatched junction nucleotides: 10. The CDR3 is 16 residues long. CDR3 DNA sequence: TGTGCCAGTAGTCCCCGAAGGGACAGGGGAGGAGAGACCCAGTACTTC. Amino acids: CASSPRRDRGGETQYF.

This clone has only a few counts. This chain links TRBV18 with TRBJ1-3, with TRBD1 as a possible D gene (6 bases). Per the germline V gene, CDR1 is KGHSH and CDR2 is LQKENI. Trimming shortened V by 6 bases and J by 4 bases, and 16 bases separated the two germline ends. The CDR3 consists of 15 residues. The CDR3 region is CASSPKQGSGNTIYF. The CDR3, as DNA: TGTGCCAGCTCCCCGAAACAGGGCTCGGGAAACACCATATATTTT.

The V call is TRBV11-3, the J call TRBJ2-5; TRBD1 aligns across 9 bases. Trimming at V came to 1 base and at J to 3 bases, leaving 3 bases not matched to a gene. CDR1 and CDR2 from the germline V gene are SGHNT and YENEEA. The CDR3 spans 15 residues. CDR3 sequence (DNA): TGTGCCAGCAGCTTAGTCGGGACAGGGAAAGAGACCCAGTACTTC. It specifies CASSLVGTGKETQYF.

This chain uses TRBV3-1 (or the pseudogene TRBV3-2) with TRBJ2-3, with D possibly TRBD2 on 5 matching bases. This CDR3 has 15 residues. CDR1 and CDR2 from the germline V gene are LGHDT and YNNKEL (reference sequence). Deletions cut 2 bases from V and 6 bases from J, with 15 bases between. This CDR3 is CASSQFPGNFDTQYF. The CDR3 DNA sequence: TGTGCCAGCAGCCAATTTCCGGGAAATTTCGATACGCAGTATTTT.

The chain is built from TRBV19 and TRBJ2-1; no definite D call. The CDR3 loop spans 12 amino acids. Trimming left V 1 base short and J 9 bases short, with 7 bases between. Germline V CDR1 and CDR2: LNHDA, SQIVND (reference sequence). The CDR3 spells CASSIASSEQFF. The CDR3 nucleotides read TGTGCCAGTAGTATAGCTTCCAGTGAGCAGTTCTTC.

The chain carries TRBV7-3 and TRBJ2-1; 11 bases match TRBD2. Germline V lookup: CDR1 SGHTA, CDR2 FQGTGA. The CDR3 is 17 residues long. V trimming: 2 bases; J trimming: 9 bases; junction bases outside the gene matches: 12. CDR3 in amino acids: CASSLLAGGSLQGEQFF. For the CDR3, the DNA is TGTGCCAGCAGCTTACTAGCGGGGGGCTCTCTCCAGGGTGAGCAGTTCTTC. Variable domain in full (rest from reference TRBV7-3 and TRBJ2-1): GAGVSQTPSNKVTEKGKYVELRCDPISGHTALYWYRQSLGQGPEFLIYFQGTGAADDSGLPNDRFFAVRPEGSVSTLKIQRTERGDSAVYLCASSLLAGGSLQGEQFFGPGTRLTVL.

The V and J genes are TRBV7-9 and TRBJ1-2, with 11 nucleotides matching TRBD1. Germline V CDR1 and CDR2: SEHNR, FQNEAQ (reference sequence). Trimming cost V 5 bases and J 3 bases; bases outside gene matches: 11. The CDR3 is 17 amino acids. CDR3 nucleotides: TGTGCCAGCAGCCTATTAACCCGGGACAGGGGGGACTATGGCTACACCTTC. Its protein is CASSLLTRDRGDYGYTF.

This clone was picked up one time. J is TRBJ1-2 and V is TRBV6-5, with D maybe TRBD1 (5 bases). Germline-derived CDR1 and CDR2 are MNHEY and SVGAGI. Trimming shortened V by 10 bases and J by 5 bases, and 17 bases separated the two germline ends. The CDR3 consists of 13 residues. The chain's CDR3 is CATSMGGGYGYTF. In nucleotides, the CDR3 is TGTGCCACCAGCATGGGGGGGGGTTATGGCTACACCTTC.

The chain employs TRBV7-9 and TRBJ2-3; weak D call: TRBD1 (6 bases). Trimming pared 5 bases from V and 2 bases from J, leaving 11 bases between. The germline gives CDR1 SEHNR, CDR2 FQNEAQ (reference sequence). The CDR3 runs 14 residues. The CDR3: CASSQDSSTDTQYF. The CDR3 DNA reads TGTGCCAGCAGCCAGGACAGCTCCACAGATACGCAGTATTTT.

V is TRBV3-1 (or the pseudogene TRBV3-2) and J is TRBJ1-6; D is uncertain. Between the trimmed V and J ends, which lost 4 bases and 6 bases, there was a span of 10 bases. In germline, CDR1 is LGHDT, CDR2 YNNKEL (reference sequence). There are 14 residues in the CDR3. CDR3 nucleotides: TGTGCCAGCAGCCCTCGGGAGCCTAATTCACCCCTCCACTTT. Protein sequence: CASSPREPNSPLHF.

This sequence joins TRBV27 and TRBJ2-5, with 7 bases identical to TRBD1. The CDR3 length is 16 residues. The junction had 7 bases not matched to a gene; V was cut back by 3 bases and J by 0 bases. Germline loops: CDR1 MNHEY, CDR2 SMNVEV (reference sequence). This CDR3 is CASSFTGDHYQETQYF. DNA of the CDR3: TGTGCCAGCAGTTTTACAGGGGACCACTACCAAGAGACCCAGTACTTC.

This chain joins TRBV5-1 and TRBJ2-7, with TRBD2 matching 8 bases. The CDR3 totals 15 residues. Germline V gene data show CDR1 as SGHRS and CDR2 as YFSETQ. V lost 4 bases to trimming and J lost 5 bases; unmatched junction nucleotides: 11. The CDR3: CASSGAGTSWNEQYF. CDR3 sequence (DNA): TGCGCCAGCAGCGGGGCGGGGACTAGTTGGAACGAGCAGTACTTC. The complete variable domain, with remaining parts taken from reference TRBV5-1 and TRBJ2-7, reads KAGVTQTPRYLIKTRGQQVTLSCSPISGHRSVSWYQQTPGQGLQFLFEYFSETQRNKGNFPGRFSGRQFSNSRSEMNVSTLELGDSALYLCASSGAGTSWNEQYFGPGTRLTVT.

The CDR3: CASTFAPPGTGGEQYF. The CDR3 nucleotides are TGTGCCAGCACCTTCGCCCCCCCCGGGACAGGGGGCGAGCAGTACTTC. The chain uses TRBV28 and TRBJ2-7; TRBD1 matches at 11 bases. The CDR3 is 16 amino acids. The V segment lost 7 bases and the J segment 6 bases; nucleotides outside the gene matches: 14. Germline loops: CDR1 MDHEN, CDR2 SYDVKM. The variable domain in full, completed from reference TRBV28 and TRBJ2-7, reads DVKVTQSSRYLVKRTGEKVFLECVQDMDHENMFWYRQDPGLGLRLIYFSYDVKMKEKGDIPEGYSVSREKKERFSLILESASTNQTSMYLCASTFAPPGTGGEQYFGPGTRLTVT.

V is TRBV27 and J is TRBJ1-2; D is uncertain. The CDR3 consists of 12 residues. V shed 7 bases and J shed 8 bases, with 14 bases lying between them. Germline values: CDR1 MNHEY, CDR2 SMNVEV (reference sequence). CDR3 loop: CASMSDGGGYTF. CDR3 DNA: TGTGCCAGCATGAGTGACGGAGGCGGCTACACCTTC.

V and J are TRBV7-8 and TRBJ1-2, with D perhaps matching TRBD1 (5 bases). V gave up 3 bases and J gave up 7 bases, with 15 bases separating them. Germline-derived CDR1 and CDR2 are SGHVS and FQNEAQ. This CDR3 has 14 residues. The CDR3 sequence: CASSFRAGPSGYTF. DNA of the CDR3: TGTGCCAGCAGCTTCCGAGCAGGGCCTAGTGGCTACACCTTC.

The chain carries TRBV28 and TRBJ2-7, with 10 bases identical to TRBD2. V gave up 7 bases and J gave up 3 bases; unmatched junction bases: 9. Germline values: CDR1 MDHEN, CDR2 SYDVKM. The CDR3 extends over 15 amino acids. CDR3: CASTIHGTSVYEQYF. In DNA, the CDR3 is TGTGCCAGCACCATTCATGGGACTAGCGTCTACGAGCAGTACTTC. The variable domain in full, completed from reference TRBV28 and TRBJ2-7, reads DVKVTQSSRYLVKRTGEKVFLECVQDMDHENMFWYRQDPGLGLRLIYFSYDVKMKEKGDIPEGYSVSREKKERFSLILESASTNQTSMYLCASTIHGTSVYEQYFGPGTRLTVT.

The chain links TRBV4-3 to TRBJ2-2; a weak D match, TRBD2 (5 bases). The CDR3 covers 17 residues. The germline CDR1 and CDR2 sequences are LGHNA and YSLEER. The V and J ends lost 0 bases and 6 bases respectively, with 17 bases between them. CDR3 DNA: TGCGCCAGCAGCCAAGATCGGGGTAGCAGTGCCGCCGGGGAGCTGTTTTTT. Protein product: CASSQDRGSSAAGELFF.

The chain joins TRBV3-1 (or the pseudogene TRBV3-2) to TRBJ1-3; D is perhaps TRBD1 (5 bases). Trimming shortened V by 4 bases and J by 4 bases, and 17 bases separated the two germline ends. This CDR3 has 16 residues. CDR1 LGHDT and CDR2 YNNKEL come from the germline V gene (reference sequence). The CDR3 DNA reads TGTGCCAGCAGCCTGCCGTGCAGGGATGAAGGAAACACCATATATTTT. Translating it yields CASSLPCRDEGNTIYF.

The V call is TRBV11-2, the J call TRBJ1-1, with 8 bases that match TRBD1. V was clipped by 3 bases and J by 1 base; unmatched bases: 7. The CDR3 covers 16 residues. Germline V gives CDR1 SGHAT, CDR2 FQNNGV. CDR3 DNA sequence: TGTGCCAGCAGCTTTAGTGGGACAGGAAGGAACACTGAAGCTTTCTTT. Protein product: CASSFSGTGRNTEAFF.

V is TRBV14 and J is TRBJ2-5; perhaps TRBD1 as D (5 bases). Germline lookup yields CDR1 SGHDN and CDR2 FVKESK. This CDR3 is 15 amino acids long. With 1 base removed from V and 4 bases from J, the gap between germline ends came to 13 bases. This chain's CDR3 is CASSQGRWGRETQYF. In DNA, the CDR3 is TGTGCCAGCAGCCAAGGAAGGTGGGGCCGAGAGACCCAGTACTTC.